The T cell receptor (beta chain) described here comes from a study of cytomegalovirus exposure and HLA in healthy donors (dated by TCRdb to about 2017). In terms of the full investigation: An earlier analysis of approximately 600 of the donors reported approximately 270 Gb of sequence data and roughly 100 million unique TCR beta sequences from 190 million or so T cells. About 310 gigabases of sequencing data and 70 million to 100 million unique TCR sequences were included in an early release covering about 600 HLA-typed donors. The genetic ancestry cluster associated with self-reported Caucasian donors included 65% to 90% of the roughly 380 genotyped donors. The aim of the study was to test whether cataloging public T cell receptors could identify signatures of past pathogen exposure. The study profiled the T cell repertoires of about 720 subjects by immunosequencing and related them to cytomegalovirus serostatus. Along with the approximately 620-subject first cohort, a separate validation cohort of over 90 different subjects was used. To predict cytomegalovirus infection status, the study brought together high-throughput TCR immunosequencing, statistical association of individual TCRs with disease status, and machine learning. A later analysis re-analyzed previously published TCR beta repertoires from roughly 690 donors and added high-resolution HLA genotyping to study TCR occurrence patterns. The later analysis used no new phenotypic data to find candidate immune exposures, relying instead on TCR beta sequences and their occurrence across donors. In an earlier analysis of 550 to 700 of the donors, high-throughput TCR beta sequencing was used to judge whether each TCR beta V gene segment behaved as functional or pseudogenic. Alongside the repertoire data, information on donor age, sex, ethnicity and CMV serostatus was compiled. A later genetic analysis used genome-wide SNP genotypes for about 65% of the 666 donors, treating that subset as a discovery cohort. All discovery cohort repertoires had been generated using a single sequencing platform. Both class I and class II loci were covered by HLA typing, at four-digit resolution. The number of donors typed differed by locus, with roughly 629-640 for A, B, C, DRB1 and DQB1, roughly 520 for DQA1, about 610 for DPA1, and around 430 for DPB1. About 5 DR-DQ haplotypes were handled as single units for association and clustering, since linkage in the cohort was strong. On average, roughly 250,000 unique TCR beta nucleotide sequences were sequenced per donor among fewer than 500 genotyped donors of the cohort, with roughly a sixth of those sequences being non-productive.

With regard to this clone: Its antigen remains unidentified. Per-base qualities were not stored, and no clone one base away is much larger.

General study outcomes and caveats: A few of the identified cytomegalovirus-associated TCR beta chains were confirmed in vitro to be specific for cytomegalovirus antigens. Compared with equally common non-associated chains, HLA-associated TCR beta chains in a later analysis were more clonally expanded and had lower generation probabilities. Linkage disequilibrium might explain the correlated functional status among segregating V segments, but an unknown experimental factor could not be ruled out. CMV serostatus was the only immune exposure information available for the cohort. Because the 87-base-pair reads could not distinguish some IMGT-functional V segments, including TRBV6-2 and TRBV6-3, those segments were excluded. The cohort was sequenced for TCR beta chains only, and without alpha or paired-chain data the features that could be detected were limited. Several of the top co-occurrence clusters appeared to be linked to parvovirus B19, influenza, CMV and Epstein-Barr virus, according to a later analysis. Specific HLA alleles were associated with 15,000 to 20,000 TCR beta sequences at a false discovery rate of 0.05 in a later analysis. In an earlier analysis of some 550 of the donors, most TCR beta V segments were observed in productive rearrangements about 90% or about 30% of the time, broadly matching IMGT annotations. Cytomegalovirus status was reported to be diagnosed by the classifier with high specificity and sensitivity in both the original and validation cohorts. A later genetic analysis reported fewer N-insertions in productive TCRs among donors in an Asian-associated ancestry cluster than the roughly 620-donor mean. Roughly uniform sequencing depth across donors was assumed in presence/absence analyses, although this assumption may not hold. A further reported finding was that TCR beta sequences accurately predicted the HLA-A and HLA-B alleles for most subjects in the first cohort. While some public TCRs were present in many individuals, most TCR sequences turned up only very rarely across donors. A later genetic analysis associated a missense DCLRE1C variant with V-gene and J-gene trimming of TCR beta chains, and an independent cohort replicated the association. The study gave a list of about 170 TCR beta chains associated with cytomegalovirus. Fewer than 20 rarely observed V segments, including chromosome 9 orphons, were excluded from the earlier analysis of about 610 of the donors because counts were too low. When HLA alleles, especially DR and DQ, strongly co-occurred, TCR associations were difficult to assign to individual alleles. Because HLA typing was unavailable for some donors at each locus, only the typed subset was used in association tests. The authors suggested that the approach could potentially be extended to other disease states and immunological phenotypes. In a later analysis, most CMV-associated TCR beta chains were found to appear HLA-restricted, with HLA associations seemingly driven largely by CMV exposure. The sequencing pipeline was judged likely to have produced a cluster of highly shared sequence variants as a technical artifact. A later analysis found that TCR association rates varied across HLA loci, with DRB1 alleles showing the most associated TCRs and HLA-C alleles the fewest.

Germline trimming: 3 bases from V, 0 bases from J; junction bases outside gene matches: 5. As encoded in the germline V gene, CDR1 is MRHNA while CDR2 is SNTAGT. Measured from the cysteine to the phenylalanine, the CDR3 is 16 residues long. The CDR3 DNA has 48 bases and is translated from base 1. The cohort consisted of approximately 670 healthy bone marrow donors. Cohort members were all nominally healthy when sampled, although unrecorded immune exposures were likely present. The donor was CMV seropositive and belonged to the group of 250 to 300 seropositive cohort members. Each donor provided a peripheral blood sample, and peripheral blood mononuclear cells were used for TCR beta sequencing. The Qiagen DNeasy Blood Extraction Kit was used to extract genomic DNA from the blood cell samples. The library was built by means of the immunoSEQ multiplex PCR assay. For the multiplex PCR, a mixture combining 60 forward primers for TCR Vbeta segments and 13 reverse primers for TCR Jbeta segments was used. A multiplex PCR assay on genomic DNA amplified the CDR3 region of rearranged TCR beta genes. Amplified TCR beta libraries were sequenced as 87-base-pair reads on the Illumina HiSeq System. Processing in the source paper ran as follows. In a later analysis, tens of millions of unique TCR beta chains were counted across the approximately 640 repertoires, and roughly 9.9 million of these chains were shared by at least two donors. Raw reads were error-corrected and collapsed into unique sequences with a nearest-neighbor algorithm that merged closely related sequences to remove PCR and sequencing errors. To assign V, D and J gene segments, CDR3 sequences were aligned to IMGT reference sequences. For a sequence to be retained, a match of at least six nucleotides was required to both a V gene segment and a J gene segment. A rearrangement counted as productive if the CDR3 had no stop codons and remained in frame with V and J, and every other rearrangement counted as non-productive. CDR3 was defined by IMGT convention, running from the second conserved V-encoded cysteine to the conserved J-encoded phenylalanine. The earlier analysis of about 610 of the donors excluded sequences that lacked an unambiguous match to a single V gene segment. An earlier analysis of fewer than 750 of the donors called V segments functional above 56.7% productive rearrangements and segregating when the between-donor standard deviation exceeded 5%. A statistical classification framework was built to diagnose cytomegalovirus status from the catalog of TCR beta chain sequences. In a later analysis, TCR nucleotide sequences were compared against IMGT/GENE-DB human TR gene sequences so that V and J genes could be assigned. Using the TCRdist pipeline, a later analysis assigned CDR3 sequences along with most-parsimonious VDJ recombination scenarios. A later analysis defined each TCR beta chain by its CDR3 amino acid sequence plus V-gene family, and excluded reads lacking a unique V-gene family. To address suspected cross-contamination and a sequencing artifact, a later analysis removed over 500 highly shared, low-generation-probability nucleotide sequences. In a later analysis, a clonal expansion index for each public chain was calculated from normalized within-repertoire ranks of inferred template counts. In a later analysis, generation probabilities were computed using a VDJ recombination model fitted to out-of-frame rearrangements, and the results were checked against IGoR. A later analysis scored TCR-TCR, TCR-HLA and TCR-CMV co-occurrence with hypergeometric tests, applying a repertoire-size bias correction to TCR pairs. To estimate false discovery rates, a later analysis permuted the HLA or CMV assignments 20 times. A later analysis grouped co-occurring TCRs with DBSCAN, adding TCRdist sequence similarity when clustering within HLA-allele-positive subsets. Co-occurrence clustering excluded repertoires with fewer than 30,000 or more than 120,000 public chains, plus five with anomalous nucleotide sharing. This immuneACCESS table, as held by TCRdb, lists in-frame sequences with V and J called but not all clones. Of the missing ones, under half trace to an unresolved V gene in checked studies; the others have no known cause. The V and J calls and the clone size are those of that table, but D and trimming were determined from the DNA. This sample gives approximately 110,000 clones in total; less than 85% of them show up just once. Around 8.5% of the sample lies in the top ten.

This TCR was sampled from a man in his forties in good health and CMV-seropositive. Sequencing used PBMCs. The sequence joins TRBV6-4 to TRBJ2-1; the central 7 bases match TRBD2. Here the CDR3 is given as CASSEIAGGSYNEQFF. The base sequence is TGTGCCAGCAGTGAAATAGCGGGTGGCTCCTACAATGAGCAGTTCTTC.